This T cell receptor beta chain was documented in a study of cytomegalovirus exposure and HLA in healthy donors. The germline V gene encodes CDR1 MNHEY and CDR2 SVGAGI. The J segment lost 2 bases and the V segment lost 2 bases, leaving 2 bases of the junction unmatched. This CDR3 has 14 amino acids. Primers included in the PCR were 60 Vbeta and 13 Jbeta primers. TCRdb keeps only in-frame clones here, not all; method: immunoSEQ multiplex PCR. Its clone listing holds tens of thousands of clones. The TCR sequence derives from a man between 35 and 55 years old in good health and CMV-seronegative. This chain connects TRBV6-5 to TRBJ2-5, with 7 bases that match TRBD2. Sequencing was performed on PBMCs. In nucleotides, the CDR3 is TGTGCCAGCAGTTACCGGGAGGCTCAAGAGACCCAGTACTTC. This encodes CASSYREAQETQYF.